This TCR beta chain was sequenced during a study of shared clonotypes between healthy human individuals. Study at large: With ages of 18 to 49, the donors were a couple of women and a few men. General study findings and limits: Sequencing depth was expected to affect clonotype sharing among donors.

The repertoire was sequenced with immunoSEQ multiplex PCR; TCRdb's copy has only in-frame clones and lacks some. The table has 700,000 or so clones, around 72% seen once. This CDR3 contains 16 residues. Germline CDR1 reads SNHLY; CDR2 reads FYNNEI. Germline trimming cut 1 base from V and 2 bases from J; bases unmatched to any gene: 6. In the CD4+ fraction, cells were divided into CD45RA+ naive and CD45RA-negative memory subsets. As regards this clone: Its cognate antigen is unknown.

V is TRBV2 and J is TRBJ1-1; TRBD1 aligns across 8 bases. The sequencing input was memory CD4+ T cells sorted from blood. As for subset: CD45RA-negative fraction. This clonotype was sampled from a woman aged 25 to 45 in good health. In DNA form, the CDR3 reads TGTGCCAGCAGTGAAGGGACAGGGAACCTTAACACTGAAGCTTTCTTT. Translated, it gives CASSEGTGNLNTEAFF.